This T cell receptor beta chain was obtained from a study of blood T cell repertoires in COVID-19. V dropped 5 bases and J dropped 3; count of bases not matched to a gene: 11. Per germline, CDR1 MNHEY and CDR2 SMNVEV (reference sequence). CDR3 length: 16 amino acids. Produced via immunoSEQ multiplex PCR; TCRdb's table is partial and in-frame only. There are a few hundred thousand clones in the sample; about nine tenths occur only once, and less than 0.95% lies in the top ten. V gene TRBV27 combines with J gene TRBJ2-7; 9 bases map to TRBD1. Sequenced sample: peripheral blood. This TCR derives from a woman aged 40 to 50 who had recovered from COVID-19. The CDR3 region is CASSAPSGQGLYEQYF. CDR3 nucleotide sequence: TGTGCCAGCAGTGCCCCCTCGGGACAGGGCCTCTACGAGCAGTACTTC.